This entry lists 2 T cell receptor beta chains sequenced from one sample in a study of sequential checkpoint blockade in melanoma. Produced via immunoSEQ multiplex PCR; TCRdb's table is partial and in-frame only. The sample carries 30,000 or so clones, under 90% recorded once. Treatment described: randomized to nivolumab then ipilimumab (arm A) or the reverse (arm B). The sequencing used CD8+ T cells sorted from blood (inferred from file names), collected from a patient given nivolumab and ipilimumab in sequence. The receptor set was obtained from a human donor with melanoma.

This rearrangement joins TRBV28 to TRBJ1-2, with a weak D call TRBD1 (5 bases). CDR3 length equals 14 residues. CDR1 is MDHEN and CDR2 is SYDVKM in the germline V gene. V was cut by 3 bases and J by 2 bases, with 10 bases left in between. Here the CDR3 reads CASSFDSRNYGYTF. CDR3 DNA sequence: TGTGCCAGCAGTTTCGACAGCCGAAACTATGGCTACACCTTC.

V is TRBV2 and J is TRBJ1-1; a possible D gene is TRBD1 (5 bases). V dropped 8 bases and J dropped 0 bases, with 13 bases sitting between them. This CDR3 is 14 amino acids long. CDR1 and CDR2 from the germline V gene are SNHLY and FYNNEI. The CDR3 region has the DNA TGTGCCAGCTTAGAGGCAGGGATGAACACTGAAGCTTTCTTT. Translation: CASLEAGMNTEAFF.